This entry is about one T cell receptor (beta chain). The data were obtained in a study of blood T cell repertoires in COVID-19. The wider study: Whether acute or convalescent, the COVID-19 samples came from the United States, Italy and Spain.

The germline CDR1 and CDR2 sequences are MDHEN and SYDVKM. The V gene end was trimmed by 0 bases and the J gene end by 1 base; junction bases not matched to a gene: 1. The CDR3 has 16 amino acids. In the study's own analysis: From reference gene primer amplification, estimates of nucleated cell counts were derived. Method: immunoSEQ multiplex PCR; TCRdb's copy keeps in-frame clones and lacks some. The DNA gave D and trimming, while V, J and clone size come from that table. The table lists 100,000 to 150,000 clones, around 74% of them singletons. The origin of this receptor is a man aged 60 to 69 with acute or convalescent COVID-19. The sample comprised peripheral blood. V is TRBV28 and J is TRBJ2-1; 9 nucleotides line up with TRBD2. CDR3 nucleotide sequence: TGTGCCAGCAGTTTATGGGCGGGAGGGTCCTACAATGAGCAGTTCTTC. This gives the protein CASSLWAGGSYNEQFF.